This T cell receptor beta chain is from a study of CD8+ T cells in alopecia areata. The wider study: Scoring of severity for treated patients was based on percentage of affected scalp area. Study-wide results and limits: The study found tofacitinib significantly decreased scalp clonality and expanded CD8+ clones among the top 100. Sharing of TCR sequences between patients (possibly for HLA-related reasons) was less clear than in mice.

Extracted RNA was reverse transcribed, and the resulting cDNA served as sequencing template. Clones were sequenced by immunoSEQ multiplex PCR, and TCRdb holds only the in-frame ones, with some missing. This repertoire shows about 140,000 clones, roughly 86% found once; its top ten account for under 15%. As for treatment: oral pan-JAK inhibitor, 5-10 mg twice daily. PBMCs, the starting material, were the source of sorted CD4+ and CD8+ T cells. In the case of this clone: Its antigen remains unidentified.

V was trimmed by 3 bases and J by 2 bases, leaving 16 bases between them. Germline V lookup: CDR1 MDHEN, CDR2 SYDVKM. The CDR3 has 16 residues. The TCR was taken from a human donor with alopecia areata. The chain employs TRBV28 and TRBJ2-5; D tentatively fits TRBD1 or TRBD2 (5 bases each). The sample in question was CD8+ T cells sorted from blood, obtained at week 4, from a patient treated with tofacitinib. CDR3 nucleotides: TGTGCCAGCAGTTTGTACATCGGGGCTGCTCAAGAGACCCAGTACTTC. Residues: CASSLYIGAAQETQYF.